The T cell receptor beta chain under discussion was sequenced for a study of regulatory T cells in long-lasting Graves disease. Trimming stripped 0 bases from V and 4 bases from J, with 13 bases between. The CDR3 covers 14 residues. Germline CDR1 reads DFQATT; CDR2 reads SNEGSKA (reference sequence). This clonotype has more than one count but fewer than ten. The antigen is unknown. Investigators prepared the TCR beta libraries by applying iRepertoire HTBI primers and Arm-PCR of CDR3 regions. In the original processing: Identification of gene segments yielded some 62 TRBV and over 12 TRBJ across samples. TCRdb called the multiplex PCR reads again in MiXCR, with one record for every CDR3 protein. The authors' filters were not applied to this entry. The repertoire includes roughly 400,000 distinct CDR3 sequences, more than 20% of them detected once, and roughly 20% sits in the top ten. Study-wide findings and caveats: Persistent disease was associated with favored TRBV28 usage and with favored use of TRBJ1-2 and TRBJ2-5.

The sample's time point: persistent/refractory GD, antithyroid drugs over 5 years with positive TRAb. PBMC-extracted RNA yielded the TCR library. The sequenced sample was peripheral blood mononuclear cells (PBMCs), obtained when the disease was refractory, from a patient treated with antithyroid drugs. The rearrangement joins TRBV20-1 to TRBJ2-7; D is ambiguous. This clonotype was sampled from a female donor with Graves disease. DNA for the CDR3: TGCAGTGCTAGAGATCAGGCAGGAGCTTACGAGCAGTACTTC. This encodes CSARDQAGAYEQYF.